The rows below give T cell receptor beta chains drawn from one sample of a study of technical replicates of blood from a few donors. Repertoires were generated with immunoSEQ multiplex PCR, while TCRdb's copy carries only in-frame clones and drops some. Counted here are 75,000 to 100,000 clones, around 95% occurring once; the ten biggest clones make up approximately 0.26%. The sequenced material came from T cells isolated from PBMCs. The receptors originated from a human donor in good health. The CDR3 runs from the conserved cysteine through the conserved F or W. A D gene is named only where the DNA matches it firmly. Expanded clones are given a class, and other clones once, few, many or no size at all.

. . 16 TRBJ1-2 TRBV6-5 CASSYSKLGGFHGYTF TGTGCCAGCAGTTACTCGAAATTAGGGGGTTTTCATGGCTACACCTTC
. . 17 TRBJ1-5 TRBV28 CASSFSQGLYSNQPQHF TGTGCCAGCAGTTTTTCCCAGGGGCTTTATAGCAATCAGCCCCAGCATTTT
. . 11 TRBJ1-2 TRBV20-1 CSYFGRGGYTF TGCAGTTATTTCGGAAGGGGGGGCTACACCTTC
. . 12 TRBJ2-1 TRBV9 CASSAPSNEQFF TGTGCCAGCAGCGCCCCCTCCAATGAGCAGTTCTTC
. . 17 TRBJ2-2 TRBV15 CATSRDVTATNTGELFF TGTGCCACCAGCAGAGACGTAACAGCAACGAACACCGGGGAGCTGTTTTTT
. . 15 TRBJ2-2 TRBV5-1 CASSSQGSRGGELFF TGCGCCAGCAGCAGCCAGGGATCACGTGGCGGGGAGCTGTTTTTT
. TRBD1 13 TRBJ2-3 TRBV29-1 CSVEQGAADTQYF TGCAGCGTTGAACAGGGGGCGGCAGATACGCAGTATTTT
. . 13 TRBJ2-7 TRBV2 CAIFLPRANEQYF TGTGCCATATTCCTCCCGAGGGCCAACGAGCAGTACTTC
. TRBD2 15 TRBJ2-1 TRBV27 CASGPTSGGYNEQFF TGTGCCAGCGGCCCGACTAGCGGGGGGTACAATGAGCAGTTCTTC
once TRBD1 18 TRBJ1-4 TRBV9 CASSVTAPPGQGDKKLFF TGTGCCAGCAGCGTAACCGCTCCCCCGGGACAGGGAGACAAAAAACTGTTTTTT
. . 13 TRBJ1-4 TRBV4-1 CASSQVRNEKLFF TGCGCCAGCAGCCAAGTCCGGAATGAAAAACTGTTTTTT
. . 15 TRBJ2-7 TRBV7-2 CASSPRDSVAYEQYF TGTGCCAGCAGCCCGCGGGACAGTGTGGCCTACGAGCAGTACTTC
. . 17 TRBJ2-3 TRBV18 CASSPSIETGNPDTQYF TGTGCCAGCTCACCAAGCATTGAAACAGGCAATCCAGATACGCAGTATTTT
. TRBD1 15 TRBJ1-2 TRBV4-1 CASRFLGGPSPGYTF TGCGCCAGCCGTTTCCTAGGGGGCCCCTCGCCTGGCTACACCTTC
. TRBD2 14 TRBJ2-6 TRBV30 CASPQGGGANVLTF TGTGCCTCACCGCAGGGAGGGGGGGCCAACGTCCTGACTTTC
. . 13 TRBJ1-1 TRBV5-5 CASSLTGNTEAFF TGTGCCAGCAGCTTGACAGGCAACACTGAAGCTTTCTTT
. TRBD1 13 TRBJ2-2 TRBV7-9 CASRPRQGGELFF TGTGCCAGCAGGCCCAGACAGGGCGGGGAGCTGTTTTTT
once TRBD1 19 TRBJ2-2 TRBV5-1 CASSLAKMSGQGYTGELFF TGCGCCAGCAGCTTGGCCAAGATGTCGGGACAGGGTTACACCGGGGAGCTGTTTTTT
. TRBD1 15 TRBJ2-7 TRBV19 CASSVGTGGIYEQYF TGTGCCAGTAGTGTCGGGACAGGGGGAATCTACGAGCAGTACTTC
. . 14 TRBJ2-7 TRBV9 CASSSSQRPYEQYF TGTGCCAGCAGCTCATCACAGAGACCCTACGAGCAGTACTTC
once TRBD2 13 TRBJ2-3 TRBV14 CASSSGGPDTQYF TGTGCCAGCAGTTCGGGAGGGCCAGATACGCAGTATTTT
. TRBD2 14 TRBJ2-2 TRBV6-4 CASSPGLASGELFF TGTGCCAGCAGTCCGGGACTAGCGTCCGGGGAGCTGTTTTTT
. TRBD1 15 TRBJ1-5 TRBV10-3 CAIRPGTGSNQPQHF TGTGCCATCAGACCCGGGACAGGGAGCAATCAGCCCCAGCATTTT
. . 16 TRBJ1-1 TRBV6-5 CASSYSGRILSSEAFF TGTGCCAGCAGTTACTCCGGGAGGATCCTAAGTAGTGAAGCTTTCTTT
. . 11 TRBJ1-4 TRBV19 CASSMREKLFF TGTGCCAGTAGTATGAGAGAAAAACTGTTTTTT
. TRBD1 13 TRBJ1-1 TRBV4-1 CASRGQGVTEAFF TGCGCCAGCAGGGGACAGGGTGTGACTGAAGCTTTCTTT
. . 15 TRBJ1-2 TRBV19 CASSIESAGSYGYTF TGTGCCAGTAGTATCGAGTCGGCGGGTAGCTATGGCTACACCTTC
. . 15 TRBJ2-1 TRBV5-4 CASSLYWGTYNEQFF TGTGCCAGCAGCTTGTATTGGGGGACTTACAATGAGCAGTTCTTC
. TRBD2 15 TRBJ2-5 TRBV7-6 CASRPTSGRAQTQYF TGTGCCAGCAGACCAACCAGCGGGAGGGCCCAGACCCAGTACTTC
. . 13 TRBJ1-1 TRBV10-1 CASSESYRGEAFF TGCGCCAGCAGTGAGTCCTATAGGGGTGAAGCTTTCTTT
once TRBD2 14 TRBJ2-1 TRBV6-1 CASSEPSGTDEQFF TGTGCCAGCAGTGAACCTAGCGGGACAGATGAGCAGTTCTTC
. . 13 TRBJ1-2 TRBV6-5 CASSYQGLDGYTF TGTGCCAGCAGTTACCAGGGACTGGATGGCTACACCTTC
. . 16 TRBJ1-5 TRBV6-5 CASSYSSQTAFQPQHF TGTGCCAGCAGTTACTCGTCCCAGACAGCTTTTCAGCCCCAGCATTTT
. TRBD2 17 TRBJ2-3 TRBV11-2 CASSLRSSGVLTDTQYF TGTGCCAGCAGCTTACGCTCTAGCGGGGTCCTCACAGATACGCAGTATTTT
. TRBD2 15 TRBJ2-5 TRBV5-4 CASSSSGGPQETQYF TGTGCCAGCAGCTCCAGCGGGGGGCCCCAAGAGACCCAGTACTTC
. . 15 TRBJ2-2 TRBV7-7 CAIEKGGGPTGELFF TGTGCCATCGAGAAAGGGGGAGGGCCAACCGGGGAGCTGTTTTTT
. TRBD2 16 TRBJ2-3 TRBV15 CATSKSSREGLDTQYF TGTGCCACCAGCAAGTCGAGCAGGGAGGGTTTGGATACGCAGTATTTT
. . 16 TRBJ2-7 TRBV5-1 CASIPLPGVTTYEQYF TGCGCCAGCATCCCGTTACCGGGAGTAACAACCTACGAGCAGTACTTC
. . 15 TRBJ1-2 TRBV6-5 CASSYRGSANYGYTF TGTGCCAGCAGTTACCGAGGCTCAGCTAACTATGGCTACACCTTC
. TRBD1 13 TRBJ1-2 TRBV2 CASLGQDLYGYTF TGTGCCAGCTTGGGACAGGACCTTTATGGCTACACCTTC
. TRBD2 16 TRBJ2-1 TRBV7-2 CASSLVASGGVNEQFF TGTGCCAGCAGCTTAGTAGCTAGCGGGGGGGTAAATGAGCAGTTCTTC
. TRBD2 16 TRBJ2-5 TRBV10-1 CASSESSGSRVETQYF TGCGCCAGCAGTGAGTCGAGCGGGAGCAGAGTTGAGACCCAGTACTTC
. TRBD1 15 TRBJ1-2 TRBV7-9 CASSSAGTGVYGYTF TGTGCCAGCAGTTCGGCCGGGACAGGGGTCTATGGCTACACCTTC
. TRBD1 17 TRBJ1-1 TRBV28 CASSLFWDRGMNTEAFF TGTGCCAGCAGTTTATTCTGGGACAGGGGGATGAACACTGAAGCTTTCTTT
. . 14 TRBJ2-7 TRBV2 CASREYTTSYEQYF TGTGCCAGCAGGGAGTACACCACCTCCTACGAGCAGTACTTC
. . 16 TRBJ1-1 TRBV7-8 CASSLARWGPNTEAFF TGTGCCAGCAGCTTAGCGCGGTGGGGCCCGAACACTGAAGCTTTCTTT
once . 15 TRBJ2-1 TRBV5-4 CASSLQGHSQNEQFF TGTGCCAGCAGCCTGCAGGGTCACTCTCAGAATGAGCAGTTCTTC
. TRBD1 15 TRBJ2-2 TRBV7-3 CASSFWDRGTGELFF TGTGCCAGCAGCTTTTGGGACAGGGGCACCGGGGAGCTGTTTTTT